This TCR beta chain comes out of a study of cytomegalovirus exposure and HLA in healthy donors. The overall study: Inside one of the first data releases sat about 85 million unique TCRs taken from HLA-typed donors. Study-wide results and caveats: Diagnosis of cytomegalovirus status made by the classifier reportedly showed high specificity and sensitivity.

The PCR was carried out with 60 Vbeta primers and 13 Jbeta primers. Some clones are missing from TCRdb's copy, which holds only in-frame ones; the method was immunoSEQ multiplex PCR. The listing records tens of thousands of clones. The germline V gene has CDR1 SGHRS and CDR2 YFSETQ. Trimming pared 0 bases from V and 5 bases from J, leaving 9 bases between. The CDR3 has 14 residues. To note about this clone: Its antigen is as yet unknown.

This receptor was identified in a young man in good health and CMV-seropositive. This chain links TRBV5-1 with TRBJ2-1; possibly TRBD2 for D (6 bases). Sequenced material: PBMCs. CDR3 coding DNA: TGCGCCAGCAGCTTGGGGACTACTGACAATGAGCAGTTCTTC. Translated: CASSLGTTDNEQFF.